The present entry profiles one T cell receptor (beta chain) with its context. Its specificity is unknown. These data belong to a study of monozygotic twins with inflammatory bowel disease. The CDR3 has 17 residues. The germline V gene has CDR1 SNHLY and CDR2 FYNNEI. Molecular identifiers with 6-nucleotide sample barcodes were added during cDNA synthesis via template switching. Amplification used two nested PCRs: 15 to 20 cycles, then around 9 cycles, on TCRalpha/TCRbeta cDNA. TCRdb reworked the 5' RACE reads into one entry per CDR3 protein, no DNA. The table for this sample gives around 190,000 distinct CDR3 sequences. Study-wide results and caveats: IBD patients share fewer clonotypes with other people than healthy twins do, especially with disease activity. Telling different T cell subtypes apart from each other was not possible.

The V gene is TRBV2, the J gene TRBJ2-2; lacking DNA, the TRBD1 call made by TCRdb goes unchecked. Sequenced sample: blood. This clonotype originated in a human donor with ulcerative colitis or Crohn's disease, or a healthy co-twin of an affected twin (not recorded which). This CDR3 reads CASSEDPAGASTGELFF.